This TCR beta chain was profiled in a study of blood T cell repertoires in COVID-19. Study details: Researchers got acute and convalescent COVID-19 samples from the United States, Italy and Spain. In each case, the material was cDNA or gDNA derived from T cells, B-cell-depleted T cells, or PBMCs.

This CDR3 contains 15 residues. The V and J ends lost 3 bases and 4 bases, in that order; junction bases with no gene match: 7. Germline V gives CDR1 GTSNPN, CDR2 SVGIG (reference sequence). In the original workflow: By means of reference gene primer amplification, nucleated cell counts were estimated. Data came from immunoSEQ multiplex PCR; TCRdb stores just in-frame clones and leaves some out. D and trimming come from the DNA, and the V and J calls and clone size come from that table. The table has about 58,000 clones, about nine tenths seen once. The sequencing sample was made of peripheral blood. This sequence originates from an older woman with active COVID-19. The chain has TRBV30 and TRBJ1-4; 8 bases line up with TRBD1. The CDR3: CAWSAGTGYNEKLFF. As DNA, the CDR3 is TGTGCCTGGAGCGCCGGGACAGGCTATAATGAAAAACTGTTTTTT.